This T cell receptor beta chain was recovered during a study of OX40 agonist ivuxolimab in advanced cancers. Study information: Melanoma, hepatocellular carcinoma, head and neck or renal cell cancer occurred in dose-escalation patients. Study-wide findings and caveats: On average, CD8+ T cells had more expanded clones than CD4+.

The CDR3 runs to 14 residues. Germline V gene data show CDR1 as MNHEY and CDR2 as SMNVEV (reference sequence). The ends were cut back, 5 bases at V and 6 bases at J, with 16 bases in the middle. Method: immunoSEQ multiplex PCR; TCRdb's copy keeps in-frame clones and lacks some. Of about 73,000 clones listed, roughly 86% were seen once; the top ten hold roughly 8%. In the case of this clone: Its antigen remains unidentified.

This chain uses TRBV27 with TRBJ1-2; tentatively, D is TRBD1 (6 bases). This material consisted of CD4+ or CD8+ T cells sorted from blood, taken in a trial of the OX40 agonist ivuxolimab. The clonotype originates from an adult with an advanced solid tumor such as melanoma, head and neck, liver or kidney cancer. The CDR3 reads CASSPPGGADGYTF. The CDR3, as DNA: TGTGCCAGCAGTCCCCCGGGGGGCGCGGATGGCTACACCTTC.